A single sample gave rise to the 7 T cell receptor beta chains below, sequenced in a study of monozygotic twins with inflammatory bowel disease. TCRdb reprocessed the 5' RACE reads; each CDR3 protein has one entry and no DNA is given. Here the sample table reports about 150,000 distinct CDR3 sequences. The sample consisted of blood. Receptors were obtained from a human donor with ulcerative colitis or Crohn's disease, or a healthy co-twin of an affected twin (not recorded which).

This rearrangement joins TRBV21-1 to TRBJ2-1; the D call of TRBD1 rests on TCRdb alone, since no DNA is present to check it. TRBV21-1 is reported as a pseudogene. The CDR3 consists of 15 residues. The CDR3 region is CASSKFETGYYEQFF.

This sequence joins TRBV19 and TRBJ2-7; TCRdb gives TRBD1 as the D gene, but with no DNA this cannot be confirmed. Germline CDR1 LNHDA, CDR2 SQIVND (reference sequence). CDR3 length: 15 residues. The CDR3 reads CASSIQGDNSYEQYF.

The rearrangement joins TRBV28 to TRBJ1-5; TCRdb indicates TRBD1, and absent DNA this call remains unverified. Germline V lookup: CDR1 MDHEN, CDR2 SYDVKM. This CDR3 spans 14 amino acids. The CDR3 sequence: CASSFLGTRQPQHF. The full variable domain, completed using reference TRBV28 and TRBJ1-5, is DVKVTQSSRYLVKRTGEKVFLECVQDMDHENMFWYRQDPGLGLRLIYFSYDVKMKEKGDIPEGYSVSREKKERFSLILESASTNQTSMYLCASSFLGTRQPQHFGDGTRLSIL.

The genes are TRBV7-3 and TRBJ2-5. This CDR3 is built from 13 residues. CDR1 is SGHTA and CDR2 is FQGTGA in the germline V gene. CDR3 protein: CASSHRHQETQYF.

The chain recombines TRBV6-6 with TRBJ1-2. Germline V gene sequence: CDR1 MNHNY, CDR2 SVGAGI (reference sequence). The CDR3 is 13 amino acids. CDR3 sequence reads: CASSKVVNYGYTF.

V and J are TRBV5-4 and TRBJ1-5; the TRBD1 assignment by TCRdb is unverifiable without DNA. The CDR3 length is 15 residues. Germline-derived CDR1 and CDR2 are SGHNT and YYREEE (reference sequence). The CDR3 spells CASSLEPGGDKPQHF.

V and J are TRBV4-1 and TRBJ2-7. Germline V lookup: CDR1 MGHRA, CDR2 YSYEKL. The CDR3 runs 14 residues. The CDR3: CASSQDIGTYEQYF.